Described below is a single TCR beta chain sequence and its context. CDR1 is ENHRY, CDR2 SYGVKD, per germline. V gave up 4 bases and J gave up 3 bases, with 10 bases separating them. The CDR3 loop spans 13 amino acids. Per the authors' pipeline: Researchers report that nucleated cell counts were estimated from reference gene primer amplification. TCRdb keeps only in-frame clones here, not all; method: immunoSEQ multiplex PCR. V and J calls and clone size are copied from that table; D and trimming were computed from the DNA. The sample holds roughly 120,000 clones, about 88% seen once. Followed longitudinally, the Seattle patients had been enrolled during active infection. The sample comes from a study of blood T cell repertoires in COVID-19. Study as a whole: Spain, Italy and the United States supplied samples that represented acute and convalescent COVID-19. Nucleic acid was either cDNA or gDNA, and it came from T cells, B-cell-depleted T cells, or PBMCs.

The V call is TRBV10-3, the J call TRBJ2-7, with D perhaps matching TRBD1 (6 bases). The TCR sequence derives from a man aged 60-69 years with COVID-19, enrolled during active disease. Sequencing was carried out using peripheral blood. The CDR3 DNA reads as TGTGCCATCAGTGGGGACAAGCTCTACGAGCAGTACTTC. Residues: CAISGDKLYEQYF.